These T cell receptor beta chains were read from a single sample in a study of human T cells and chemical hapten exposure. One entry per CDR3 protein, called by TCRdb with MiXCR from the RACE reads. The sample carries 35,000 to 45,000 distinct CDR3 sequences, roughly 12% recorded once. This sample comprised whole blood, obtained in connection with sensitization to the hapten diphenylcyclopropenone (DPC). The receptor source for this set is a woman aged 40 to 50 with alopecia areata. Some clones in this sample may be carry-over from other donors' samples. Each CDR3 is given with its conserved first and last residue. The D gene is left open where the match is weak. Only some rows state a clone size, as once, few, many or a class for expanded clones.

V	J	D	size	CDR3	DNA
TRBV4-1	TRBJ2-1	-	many	CASSHNPLTGAMNEQFF	TGCGCCAGCAGCCACAACCCCCTCACGGGAGCCATGAATGAGCAGTTCTTC
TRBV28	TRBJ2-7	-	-	CASGMQVRYEQYF	TGTGCCAGCGGGATGCAGGTCAGGTACGAGCAGTACTTC
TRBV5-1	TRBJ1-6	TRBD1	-	CASSLQGVNSPLHF	TGCGCCAGCAGTTTACAGGGGGTAAATTCACCCCTCCACTTT
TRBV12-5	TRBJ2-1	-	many	CASGDSIFSSYNEQFF	TGTGCTAGTGGGGATAGCATCTTTAGCTCCTACAATGAGCAGTTCTTC
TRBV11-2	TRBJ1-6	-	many	CASSPGNWDYNSPLHF	TGTGCCAGCAGCCCAGGGAATTGGGACTATAATTCACCCCTCCACTTT
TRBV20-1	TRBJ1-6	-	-	CSPGGPIPNSPLHF	TGCAGCCCCGGGGGACCTATCCCCAATTCACCCCTCCACTTT
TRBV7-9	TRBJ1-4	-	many	CASSLAVEKLFF	TGTGCCAGCAGCTTAGCGGTCGAAAAACTGTTTTTT
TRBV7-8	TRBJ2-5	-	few	CASSLADGETQYF	TGTGCCAGCAGCTTAGCGGATGGGGAGACCCAGTACTTC
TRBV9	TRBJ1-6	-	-	CASSVGNPNSPLHF	TGTGCCAGCAGCGTTGGGAACCCTAATTCACCCCTCCACTTT
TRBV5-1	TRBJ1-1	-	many	CASSLAGENTEAFF	TGCGCCAGCAGCTTGGCCGGGGAGAACACTGAAGCTTTCTTT
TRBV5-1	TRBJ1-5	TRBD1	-	CASSTGTGGQPQHF	TGCGCCAGCAGCACTGGGACAGGGGGTCAGCCCCAGCATTTT
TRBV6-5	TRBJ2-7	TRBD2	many	CASSSTSGSSYEQYF	TGTGCCAGCAGTAGTACTAGCGGGAGCTCCTACGAGCAGTACTTC
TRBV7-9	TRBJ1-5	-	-	CASSLAGGQPQHF	TGTGCCAGCAGCTTAGCCGGGGGTCAGCCCCAGCATTTT
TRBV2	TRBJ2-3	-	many	CASLGVQDPDTQYF	TGTGCCAGCTTGGGGGTCCAAGACCCAGATACGCAGTATTTT
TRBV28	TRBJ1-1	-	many	CASSLPLNTEAFF	TGTGCCAGCAGCCTCCCATTGAACACTGAAGCTTTCTTT
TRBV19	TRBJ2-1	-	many	CASSIGSGARNEQFF	TGTGCCAGTAGTATTGGGTCGGGAGCGAGGAATGAGCAGTTCTTC
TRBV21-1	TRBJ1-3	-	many	CASSKALGGDPAAEGNTIYF	TGTGCCAGCAGCAAAGCCCTCGGTGGGGACCCCGCTGCAGAGGGAAACACCATATATTTT
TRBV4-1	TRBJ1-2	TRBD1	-	CASSHNRGVNYGYTF	TGCGCCAGCAGCCACAACAGGGGGGTTAACTATGGCTACACCTTC
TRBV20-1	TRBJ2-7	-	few	CSARPPTGRSSYEQYF	TGCAGTGCTAGACCGCCGACAGGAAGGAGCTCCTACGAGCAGTACTTC
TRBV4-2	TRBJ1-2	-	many	CASSQGGSANYGYTF	TGTGCCAGCAGCCAGGGTGGCTCAGCTAACTATGGCTACACCTTC